The next 15 T cell receptor beta chains were all read from a single sample in a study of T cells in Graves' hyperthyroidism and ophthalmopathy. The investigators amplified TCR beta CDR3 regions from RNA transcripts. The HTBI primer set was used in a first-round RT-PCR of the TCR CDR3. Each CDR3 protein is one row after TCRdb ran MiXCR on the multiplex PCR reads. The data hold roughly 500,000 distinct CDR3 sequences, with 11% to 15% observed a single time. Sequenced input: blood. These receptors were collected from a woman between 25 and 40 years old with Graves' hyperthyroidism that later progressed to Graves' ophthalmopathy.

This clonotype came up many times. The chain carries TRBV4-1 and TRBJ1-1; D is unresolved. The CDR3 is 11 amino acids. With 6 bases removed from V and 8 bases from J, the gap between germline ends came to 10 bases. The germline V gene encodes CDR1 MGHRA and CDR2 YSYEKL. Here the CDR3 DNA reads TGCGCCAGCAGTAAAAGGGCAGAAGCTTTCTTT. This encodes CASSKRAEAFF.

This clonotype was counted at least ten times. This chain uses TRBV5-5 with TRBJ1-1; perhaps TRBD1 as D (5 bases). The V and J ends lost 0 bases and 1 base respectively, with 13 bases between them. The germline CDR1 and CDR2 sequences are SGHKS and YYEKEE (reference sequence). The CDR3 is 16 amino acids. The CDR3, as DNA: TGTGCCAGCAGCTTGGTTGACGACAGACCGAACACTGAAGCTTTCTTT. It translates to CASSLVDDRPNTEAFF.

Note on this clonotype: Just one base apart from a much larger clone, this may be a read error. The V gene is TRBV20-1, the J gene TRBJ2-1; 7 bases are a match to TRBD2. In germline, CDR1 is DFQATT, CDR2 SNEGSKA (reference sequence). CDR3 length: 16 residues. CDR3 sequence (DNA): TGCAGTGCTAGAGACCCGGCGGGAGTGCTTAACAATGAGCAGCTCTTC. It translates to CSARDPAGVLNNEQLF.

This clonotype was recorded a few times. The chain recombines TRBV7-9 with TRBJ2-3, with a possible D match to TRBD1 (5 bases). CDR3 length: 15 amino acids. Trimming removed 5 bases from V and 8 bases from J, with 20 bases in between. Germline V CDR1 and CDR2: SEHNR, FQNEAQ (reference sequence). CDR3 DNA: TGTGCCAGCAGCCAACACTCACGACAGACCGCTACGCAGTATTTT. Translating it yields CASSQHSRQTATQYF.

The chain couples TRBV7-9 to TRBJ1-1; no clear D gene. Germline lookup yields CDR1 SEHNR and CDR2 FQNEAQ (reference sequence). CDR3 length equals 14 residues. V was trimmed by 7 bases and J by 3 bases, leaving 15 bases between them. CDR3 sequence: CASIQLSPDTEAFF. DNA of the CDR3: TGTGCCAGCATCCAGCTTTCCCCCGACACTGAAGCTTTCTTT.

Ten or more counts support this clonotype. The J gene is TRBJ2-3, the V gene TRBV18; no firm D call. CDR3 length: 14 residues. Germline V gene sequence: CDR1 KGHSH, CDR2 LQKENI. Trimming shortened V by 5 bases and J by 6 bases, and 15 bases separated the two germline ends. CDR3 bases: TGTGCCAGCTCAGGTACACCGGCCGCGGATACGCAGTATTTT. It translates to CASSGTPAADTQYF.

This clonotype was detected ten times or more. Relative to the germline gene, one junction end is altered; a read error may explain this. J is TRBJ1-1 and V is TRBV29-1; possible D gene TRBD1, 5 bases. The germline V gene has CDR1 SQVTM and CDR2 ANQGSEA. The CDR3 has 12 amino acids. The CDR3 coding sequence is TGCAGCTTTGACAGACTTTCTACTGAAGCTTTCTTT. This gives the protein CSFDRLSTEAFF.

The V gene is TRBV5-1, the J gene TRBJ1-3, with D unclear. Looked up from germline, CDR1 is SGHRS and CDR2 is YFSETQ. V lost 3 bases, J lost 4 bases, and 11 bases lay in between. This CDR3 is 14 amino acids long. The CDR3 loop reads CASSSPAQGNTIYF. The CDR3 DNA follows: TGCGCCAGCAGCTCGCCCGCGCAGGGAAACACCATATATTTT.

The rearrangement joins TRBV13 to TRBJ2-3; 7 bases are shared with TRBD1. The CDR3 extends over 14 amino acids. V was clipped by 8 bases and J by 0 bases; unmatched bases: 5. Germline lookup yields CDR1 PRHDT and CDR2 FYEKMQ (reference sequence). The CDR3 region is CASSGQDSTDTQYF. Here the CDR3 DNA reads TGTGCCAGCTCCGGACAGGATAGCACAGATACGCAGTATTTT.

The V call is TRBV13, the J call TRBJ2-5; D is perhaps TRBD2 (7 bases). The CDR3 extends over 14 amino acids. Trimming left V 5 bases short and J 11 bases short, with 21 bases between. Germline lookup yields CDR1 PRHDT and CDR2 FYEKMQ (reference sequence). This CDR3 is CASSPGLGGGLQYF. The CDR3 DNA is TGTGCCAGCAGCCCTGGACTAGGGGGAGGCCTTCAGTACTTC.

This clonotype was recorded many times. The rearrangement links TRBV5-1 to TRBJ1-4; no clear D. Germline assignment: CDR1 SGHRS and CDR2 YFSETQ. V lost 2 bases and J lost 5, with 10 bases in between. The CDR3 is 14 amino acids. DNA of the CDR3: TGCGCCAGCAGCTTCCAGAGTGTAAATGAAAAACTGTTTTTT. This gives the protein CASSFQSVNEKLFF. Full variable domain (rest looked up from reference TRBV5-1 and TRBJ1-4): KAGVTQTPRYLIKTRGQQVTLSCSPISGHRSVSWYQQTPGQGLQFLFEYFSETQRNKGNFPGRFSGRQFSNSRSEMNVSTLELGDSALYLCASSFQSVNEKLFFGSGTQLSVL.

This clonotype was counted many times. The chain is built from TRBV27 and TRBJ2-7, with 7 bases matching TRBD1. Trimming removed 6 bases from V and 4 bases from J; junction bases left unmatched: 12. Looked up from germline, CDR1 is MNHEY and CDR2 is SMNVEV (reference sequence). The length of the CDR3 is 15 residues. The CDR3 DNA sequence: TGTGCCAGCAGCCCTCTCACAGGGGATCGTTACGAGCAGTACTTC. The encoded protein is CASSPLTGDRYEQYF.

The rearrangement links TRBV7-8 to TRBJ2-1, with TRBD2 matching over 12 bases. The CDR3 is 14 residues long. Trimming removed 5 bases from V and 8 bases from J; junction bases left unmatched: 4. Germline-derived CDR1 and CDR2 are SGHVS and FQNEAQ. The CDR3 DNA sequence: TGTGCCAGCAGCCCGACTAGCGGGAGAGATGAGCAGTTCTTC. It encodes CASSPTSGRDEQFF.

The chain couples TRBV12-3 or TRBV12-4 to TRBJ2-1; D is ambiguous. This CDR3 spans 13 amino acids. V was pared by 3 bases and J by 6 bases, with 9 bases between. CDR3 coding DNA: TGTGCCAGCAGTTTGTTTGGCTCCAATGAGCAGTTCTTC. Residues: CASSLFGSNEQFF.

This clonotype was recorded at least ten times. The genes are TRBV20-1 and TRBJ1-2; TRBD1 might be the D (5 bases). This CDR3 is 15 amino acids long. CDR1 DFQATT and CDR2 SNEGSKA come from the germline V gene (reference sequence). Between the trimmed V and J ends, which lost 1 base and 4 bases, there was a span of 16 bases. The CDR3, as DNA: TGCAGTGCTAGAGGCCACCAGGGTGTCCGCTATGGCTACACCTTC. Its protein is CSARGHQGVRYGYTF.